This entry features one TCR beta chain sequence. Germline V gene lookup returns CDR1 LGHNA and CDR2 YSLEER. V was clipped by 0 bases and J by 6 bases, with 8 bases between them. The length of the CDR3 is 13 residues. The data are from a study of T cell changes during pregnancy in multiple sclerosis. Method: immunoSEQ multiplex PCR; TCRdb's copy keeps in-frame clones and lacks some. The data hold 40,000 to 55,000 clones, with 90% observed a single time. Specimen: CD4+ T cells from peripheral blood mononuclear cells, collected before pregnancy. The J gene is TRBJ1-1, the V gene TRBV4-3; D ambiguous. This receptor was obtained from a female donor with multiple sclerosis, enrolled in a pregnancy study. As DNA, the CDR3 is TGCGCCAGCAGCCAAGATTGGGGAGCTGAAGCTTTCTTT. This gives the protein CASSQDWGAEAFF.